Listed here are 14 T cell receptor beta chains from one sample, sequenced in a study of T cell repertoires in cytomegalovirus infection. Antigens for these TCRs are unknown. TCRdb called the reads again in MiXCR, with one record for every CDR3 protein. The table lists about 770,000 distinct CDR3 sequences, 25% to 30% of them singletons. Sequences were derived from cultured CD8+ T cells from PBMCs, sampled from culture after CMV antigen stimulation. These TCRs come from a human donor in good health (CMV status not recorded). Some clones in this sample may be carry-over from other donors' samples.

V gene TRBV6-1 combines with J gene TRBJ2-5; TRBD1 might be the D (5 bases). V was pared by 6 bases and J by 4 bases, with 12 bases between. The CDR3 covers 13 residues. Germline-derived CDR1 and CDR2 are MNHNS and SASEGT. The CDR3 nucleotides read TGTGCCAGCAGAGGGGTAGGGTTAGAGACCCAGTACTTC. Translated, it gives CASRGVGLETQYF.

This clonotype was detected only a few times. The genes are TRBV29-1 and TRBJ1-1; D is uncertain. Germline assignment: CDR1 SQVTM and CDR2 ANQGSEA. Trimming left V 2 bases short and J 4 bases short, with 11 bases between. This CDR3 is 13 amino acids long. The CDR3 DNA follows: TGCAGCGTTGAACAGCCGGGGAGCACTGAAGCTTTCTTT. Residues: CSVEQPGSTEAFF. Supplemented by reference TRBV29-1 and TRBJ1-1, the full variable domain reads SAVISQKPSRDICQRGTSLTIQCQVDSQVTMMFWYRQQPGQSLTLIATANQGSEATYESGFVIDKFPISRPNLTFSTLTVSNMSPEDSSIYLCSVEQPGSTEAFFGQGTRLTVV.

This clonotype was seen only a few times. The V and J genes are TRBV7-9 and TRBJ2-5; D perhaps matches TRBD2 (5 bases). The CDR3 runs 15 residues. Germline-derived CDR1 and CDR2 are SEHNR and FQNEAQ (reference sequence). V was shortened by 3 bases and J by 7 bases, with 18 bases between the two germline ends. CDR3 DNA: TGTGCCAGCAGCTTCCAAAAAGACTACCCATGGACCCAGTACTTC. Protein product: CASSFQKDYPWTQYF.

The V gene is TRBV6-1, the J gene TRBJ1-1; possible D gene TRBD1, 5 bases. This CDR3 is 14 amino acids long. The ends were cut back, 7 bases at V and 1 base at J, with 13 bases in the middle. Per the germline V gene, CDR1 is MNHNS and CDR2 is SASEGT. Written as DNA, the CDR3 is TGTGCCAGCACCGACTGGGGGGGGAACACTGAAGCTTTCTTT. This translates into CASTDWGGNTEAFF.

The table lists this clonotype with a few counts. The rearrangement links TRBV15 to TRBJ1-2, with D maybe TRBD1 (5 bases). In germline, CDR1 is LNHNV, CDR2 YYDKDF (reference sequence). The V and J ends lost 5 bases and 6 bases respectively, with 16 bases between them. CDR3 length equals 14 residues. The CDR3 is CATSSFGGGNGYTF. CDR3 nucleotides: TGTGCCACCAGCTCCTTTGGGGGAGGGAATGGCTACACCTTC.

The rearrangement links TRBV27 to TRBJ2-7; 7 nucleotides line up with TRBD1. The CDR3 is 15 residues long. The germline V gene encodes CDR1 MNHEY and CDR2 SMNVEV (reference sequence). V lost 5 bases, J lost 3 bases, and 10 bases stayed unmatched. The CDR3 loop reads CASSPGGQILYEQYV. The CDR3 bases are TGTGCCAGCAGTCCAGGGGGACAAATTCTCTACGAGCAGTACGTC.

This clonotype appeared a few times. This chain connects TRBV12-5 to TRBJ2-1, with D possibly TRBD2 on 5 matching bases. Trimming cost V 5 bases and J 3 bases, with 20 bases left between them. Germline V lookup: CDR1 LGHNT, CDR2 FRNRAP. The CDR3 sequence is 17 residues long. The CDR3, as DNA: TGTGCTAGTGGTGAGGGTTCGATGACTCGCCACTACAATGAGCAGTTCTTC. As protein: CASGEGSMTRHYNEQFF.

In this sample, this clonotype turned up a few times. The rearrangement links TRBV27 to TRBJ2-2; the D gene is possibly TRBD1 (7 bases). CDR1 is MNHEY and CDR2 is SMNVEV in the germline V gene (reference sequence). The V and J ends lost 8 bases and 7 bases respectively, with 17 bases between them. There are 14 residues in the CDR3. The CDR3 DNA reads as TGTGCCAGCTCCCCCGGAGGGGGCTTCGGGGAGCTGTTTTTT. Translated, it gives CASSPGGGFGELFF.

The chain is built from TRBV6-2 or TRBV6-3 and TRBJ2-2; 7 nucleotides line up with TRBD1. CDR1 MNHEY and CDR2 SVGEGT come from the germline V gene. The J segment lost 4 bases and the V segment lost 6 bases, leaving 8 bases of the junction unmatched. The length of the CDR3 is 15 residues. In DNA form, the CDR3 reads TGTGCCAGCAGCTCCGGGACAGCCTTCACCGGGGAGCTGTTTTTT. This translates into CASSSGTAFTGELFF.

This clonotype was seen a few times. V usage is TRBV7-9 and J usage is TRBJ1-3; no definite D call. Trimming shortened V by 0 bases and J by 0 bases, and 9 bases separated the two germline ends. The CDR3 runs to 16 residues. In germline, CDR1 is SEHNR, CDR2 FQNEAQ (reference sequence). CDR3 loop: CASSLALGSSGNTIYF. DNA for the CDR3: TGTGCCAGCAGCTTAGCGCTTGGCAGCTCTGGAAACACCATATATTTT.

At least ten counts were recorded for this clonotype. The gene calls are TRBV20-1 and TRBJ1-5, with 7 bases lining up with TRBD1. The CDR3 runs to 15 residues. V dropped 4 bases and J dropped 0; count of bases not matched to a gene: 6. Germline V CDR1 and CDR2: DFQATT, SNEGSKA (reference sequence). The CDR3 DNA follows: TGCAGTGCTACCTTCGGGACAGATAGCAATCAGCCCCAGCATTTT. Translation gives CSATFGTDSNQPQHF.

This chain links TRBV7-9 with TRBJ1-5, with a weak D call TRBD1 (5 bases). Germline values: CDR1 SEHNR, CDR2 FQNEAQ (reference sequence). The CDR3 loop spans 16 amino acids. Trimming removed 2 bases from V and 0 bases from J, with 11 bases in between. In DNA, the CDR3 is TGTGCCAGCAGCTTAATGTCGGGGGATAGCAATCAGCCCCAGCATTTT. It is translated as CASSLMSGDSNQPQHF.

This clonotype was detected ten times or more. CDR3 bases: TGTGCTAGCGGCACCTCGGGAGGATCCGGGGAGCTGTTTTTT. This gives the protein CASGTSGGSGELFF. V and J are TRBV7-7 and TRBJ2-2, with 7 positions matching TRBD2. The CDR3 consists of 14 residues. CDR1 and CDR2 (germline): SSHAT, FNYEAQ (reference sequence).

The J gene is TRBJ2-5, the V gene TRBV6-6, with 7 bases matching TRBD1. The CDR3 length is 16 residues. CDR1 MNHNY and CDR2 SVGAGI come from the germline V gene (reference sequence). V was clipped by 6 bases and J by 4 bases; unmatched bases: 14. In DNA form, the CDR3 reads TGTGCCAGCAGCCTCCGACAGGGTGGATACGCAGAGACCCAGTACTTC. Encoded protein: CASSLRQGGYAETQYF.